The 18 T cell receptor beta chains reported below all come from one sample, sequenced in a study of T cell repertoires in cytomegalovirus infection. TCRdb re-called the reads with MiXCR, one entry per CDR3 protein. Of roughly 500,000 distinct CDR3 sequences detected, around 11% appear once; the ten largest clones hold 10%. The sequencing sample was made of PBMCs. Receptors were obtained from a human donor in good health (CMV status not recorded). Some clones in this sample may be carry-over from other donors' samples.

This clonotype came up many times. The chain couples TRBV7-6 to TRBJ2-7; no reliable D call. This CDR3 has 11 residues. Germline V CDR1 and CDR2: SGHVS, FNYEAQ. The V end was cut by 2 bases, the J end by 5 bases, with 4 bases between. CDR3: CASSLSNEQYF. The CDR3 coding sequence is TGTGCCAGCAGCTTATCTAACGAGCAGTACTTC.

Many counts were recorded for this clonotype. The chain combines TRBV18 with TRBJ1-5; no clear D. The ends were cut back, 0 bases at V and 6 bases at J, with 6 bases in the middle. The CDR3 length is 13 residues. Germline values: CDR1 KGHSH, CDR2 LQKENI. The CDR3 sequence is CASSPPYGQPQHF. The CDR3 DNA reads TGTGCCAGCTCACCACCGTACGGTCAGCCCCAGCATTTT.

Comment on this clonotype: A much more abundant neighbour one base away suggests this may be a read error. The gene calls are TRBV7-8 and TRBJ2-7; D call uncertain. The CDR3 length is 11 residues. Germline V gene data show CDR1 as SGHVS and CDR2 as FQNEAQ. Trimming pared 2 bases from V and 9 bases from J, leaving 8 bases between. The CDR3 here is CASSLLGSQYF. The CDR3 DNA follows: TGTGCCAGCAGCTTACTAGGGTCGCAGTACTTC.

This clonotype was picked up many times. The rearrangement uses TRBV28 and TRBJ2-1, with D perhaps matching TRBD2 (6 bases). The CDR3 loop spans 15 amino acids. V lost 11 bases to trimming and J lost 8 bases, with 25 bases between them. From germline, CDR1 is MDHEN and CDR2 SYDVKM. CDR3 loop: CAAPPLLAVGYEQFF. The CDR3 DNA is TGTGCCGCGCCCCCTCTACTAGCTGTTGGTTATGAGCAGTTCTTC.

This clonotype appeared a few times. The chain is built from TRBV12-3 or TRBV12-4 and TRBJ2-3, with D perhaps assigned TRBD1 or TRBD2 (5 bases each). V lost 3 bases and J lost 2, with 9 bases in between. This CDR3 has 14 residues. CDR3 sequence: CASSLEDTTDTQYF. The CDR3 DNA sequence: TGTGCCAGCAGTTTGGAGGACACCACAGATACGCAGTATTTT.

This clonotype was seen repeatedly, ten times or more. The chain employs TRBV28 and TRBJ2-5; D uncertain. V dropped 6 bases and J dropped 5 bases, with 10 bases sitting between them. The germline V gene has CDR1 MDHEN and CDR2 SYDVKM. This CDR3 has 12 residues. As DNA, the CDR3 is TGTGCCAGCAGAAGGGTCGGGGAGACCCAGTACTTC. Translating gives CASRRVGETQYF.

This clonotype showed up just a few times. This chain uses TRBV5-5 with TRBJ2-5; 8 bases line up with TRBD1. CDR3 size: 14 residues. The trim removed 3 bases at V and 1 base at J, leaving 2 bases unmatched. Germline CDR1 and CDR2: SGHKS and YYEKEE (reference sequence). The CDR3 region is CASSWGQAQETQYF. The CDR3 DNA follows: TGTGCCAGCAGCTGGGGACAGGCCCAAGAGACCCAGTACTTC.

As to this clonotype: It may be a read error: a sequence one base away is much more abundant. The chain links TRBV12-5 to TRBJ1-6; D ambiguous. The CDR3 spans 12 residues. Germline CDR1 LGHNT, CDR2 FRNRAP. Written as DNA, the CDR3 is TGTGCTTGTGGTCCAACGGTCCTGGCCCTCCACTTT. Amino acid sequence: CACGPTVLALHF.

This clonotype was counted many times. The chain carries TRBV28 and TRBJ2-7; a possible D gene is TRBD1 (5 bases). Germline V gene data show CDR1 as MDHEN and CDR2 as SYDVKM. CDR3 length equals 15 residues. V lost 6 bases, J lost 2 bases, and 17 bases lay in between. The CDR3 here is CASSSWGDRAYEQYF. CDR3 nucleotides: TGTGCCAGCAGCAGTTGGGGCGACAGAGCCTACGAGCAGTACTTC.

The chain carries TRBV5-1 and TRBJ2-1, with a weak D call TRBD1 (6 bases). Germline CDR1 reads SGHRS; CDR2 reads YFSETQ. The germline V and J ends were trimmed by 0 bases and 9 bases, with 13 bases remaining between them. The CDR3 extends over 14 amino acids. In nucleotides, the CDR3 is TGCGCCAGCAGCTTGGAGGCAGGGGTCGGTGAGCAGTTCTTC. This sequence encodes CASSLEAGVGEQFF.

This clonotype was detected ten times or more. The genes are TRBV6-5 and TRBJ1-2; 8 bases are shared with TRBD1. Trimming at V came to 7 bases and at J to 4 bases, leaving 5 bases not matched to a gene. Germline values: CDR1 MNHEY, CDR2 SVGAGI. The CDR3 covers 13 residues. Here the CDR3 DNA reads TGTGCCAGCACCCGGGGGACAGGCTATGGCTACACCTTC. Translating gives CASTRGTGYGYTF.

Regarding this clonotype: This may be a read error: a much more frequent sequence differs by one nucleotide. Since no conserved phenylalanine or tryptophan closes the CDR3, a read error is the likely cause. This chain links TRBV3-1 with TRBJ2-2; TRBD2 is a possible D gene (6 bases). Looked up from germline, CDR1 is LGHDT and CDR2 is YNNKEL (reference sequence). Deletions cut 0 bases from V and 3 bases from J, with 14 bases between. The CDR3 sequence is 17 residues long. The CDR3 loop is CASSQDVSSVHTGELFS. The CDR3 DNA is TGTGCCAGCAGCCAAGATGTGTCTAGCGTACACACCGGGGAGCTGTTTTCT.

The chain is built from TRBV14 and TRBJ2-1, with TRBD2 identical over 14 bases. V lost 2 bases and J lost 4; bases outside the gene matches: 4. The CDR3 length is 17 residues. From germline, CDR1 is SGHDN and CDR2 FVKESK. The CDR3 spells CASSQPRTSGRYNEQFF. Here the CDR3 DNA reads TGTGCCAGCAGCCAACCTCGGACTAGCGGGAGGTACAATGAGCAGTTCTTC.

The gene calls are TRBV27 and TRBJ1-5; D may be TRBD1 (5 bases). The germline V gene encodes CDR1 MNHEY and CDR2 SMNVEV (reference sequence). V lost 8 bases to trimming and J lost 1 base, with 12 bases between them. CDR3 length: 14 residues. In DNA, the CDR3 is TGTGCCAGCGGCCTTCAGGGAAGCAATCAGCCCCAGCATTTT. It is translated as CASGLQGSNQPQHF.

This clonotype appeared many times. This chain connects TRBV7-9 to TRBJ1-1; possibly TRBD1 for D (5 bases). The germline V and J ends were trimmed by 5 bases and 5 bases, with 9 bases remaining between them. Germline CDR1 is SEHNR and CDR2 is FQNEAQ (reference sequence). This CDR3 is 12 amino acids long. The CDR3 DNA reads TGTGCCAGCAGCCGCGACAGAACTGAAGCTTTCTTT. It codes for CASSRDRTEAFF. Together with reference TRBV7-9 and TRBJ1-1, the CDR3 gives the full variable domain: DTGVSQNPRHKITKRGQNVTFRCDPISEHNRLYWYRQTLGQGPEFLTYFQNEAQLEKSRLLSDRFSAERPKGSFSTLEIQRTEQGDSAMYLCASSRDRTEAFFGQGTRLTVV.

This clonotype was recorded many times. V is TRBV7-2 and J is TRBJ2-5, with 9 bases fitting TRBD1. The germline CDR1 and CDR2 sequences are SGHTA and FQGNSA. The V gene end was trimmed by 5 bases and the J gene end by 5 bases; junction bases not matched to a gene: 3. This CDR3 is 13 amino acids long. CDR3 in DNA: TGTGCCAGCAGCATACAGGGGGCCGAGACCCAGTACTTC. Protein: CASSIQGAETQYF.

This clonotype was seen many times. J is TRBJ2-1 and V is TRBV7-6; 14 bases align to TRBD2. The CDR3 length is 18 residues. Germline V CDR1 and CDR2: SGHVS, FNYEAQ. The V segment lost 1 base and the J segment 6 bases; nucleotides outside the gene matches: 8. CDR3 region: CASSLGTGLAGVFNEQFF. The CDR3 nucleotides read TGTGCCAGCAGCTTAGGAACGGGACTAGCGGGAGTCTTCAATGAGCAGTTCTTC.

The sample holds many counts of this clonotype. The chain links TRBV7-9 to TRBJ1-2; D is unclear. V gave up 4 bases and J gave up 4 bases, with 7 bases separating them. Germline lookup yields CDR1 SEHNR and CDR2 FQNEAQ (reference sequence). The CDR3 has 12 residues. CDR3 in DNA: TGTGCCAGCAGCTCGTCGGCCTATGGCTACACCTTC. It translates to CASSSSAYGYTF.